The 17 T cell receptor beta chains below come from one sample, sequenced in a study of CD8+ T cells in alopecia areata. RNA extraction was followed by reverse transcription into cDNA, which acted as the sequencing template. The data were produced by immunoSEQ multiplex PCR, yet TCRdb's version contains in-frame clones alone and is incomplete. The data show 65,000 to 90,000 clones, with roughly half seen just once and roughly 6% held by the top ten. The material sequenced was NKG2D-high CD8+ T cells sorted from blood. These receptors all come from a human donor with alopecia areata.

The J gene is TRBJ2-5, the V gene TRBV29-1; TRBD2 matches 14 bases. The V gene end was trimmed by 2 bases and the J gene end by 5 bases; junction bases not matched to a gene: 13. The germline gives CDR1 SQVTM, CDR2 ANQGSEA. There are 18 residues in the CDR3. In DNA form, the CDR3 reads TGCAGCGTTGAACCTCTCTCCCCGGGACTAGCGGGAGATGAGACCCAGTACTTC. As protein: CSVEPLSPGLAGDETQYF.

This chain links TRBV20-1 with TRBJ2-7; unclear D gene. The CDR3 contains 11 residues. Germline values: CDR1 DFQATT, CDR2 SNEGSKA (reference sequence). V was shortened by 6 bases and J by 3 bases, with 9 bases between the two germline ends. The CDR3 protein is CSAPRDYEQYF. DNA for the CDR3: TGCAGTGCCCCTAGGGACTACGAGCAGTACTTC.

The CDR3 DNA sequence: TGTGCCAGCAGTTACATCGGGGGGAACACTGAAGCTTTCTTT. This gives the protein CASSYIGGNTEAFF. This chain joins TRBV6-5 and TRBJ1-1; maybe TRBD1 (5 bases). Trimming removed 2 bases at V and 1 base at J, with 8 bases between. The germline gives CDR1 MNHEY, CDR2 SVGAGI. The CDR3 covers 14 residues.

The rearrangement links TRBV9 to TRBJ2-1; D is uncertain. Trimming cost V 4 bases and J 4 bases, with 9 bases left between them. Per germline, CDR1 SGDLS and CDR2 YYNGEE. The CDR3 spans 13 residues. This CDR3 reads CASSPPRYNEQFF. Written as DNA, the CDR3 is TGTGCCAGCAGCCCCCCCCGGTACAATGAGCAGTTCTTC. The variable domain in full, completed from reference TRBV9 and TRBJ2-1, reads DSGVTQTPKHLITATGQRVTLRCSPRSGDLSVYWYQQSLDQGLQFLIQYYNGEERAKGNILERFSAQQFPDLHSELNLSSLELGDSALYFCASSPPRYNEQFFGPGTRLTVL.

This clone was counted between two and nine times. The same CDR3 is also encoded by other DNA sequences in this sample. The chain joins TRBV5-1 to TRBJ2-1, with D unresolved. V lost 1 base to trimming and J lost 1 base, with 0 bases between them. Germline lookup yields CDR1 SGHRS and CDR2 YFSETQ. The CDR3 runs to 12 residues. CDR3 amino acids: CASSLSYNEQFF. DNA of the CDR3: TGCGCCAGCAGCTTGTCCTACAATGAGCAGTTCTTC. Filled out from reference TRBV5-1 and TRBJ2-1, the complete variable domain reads KAGVTQTPRYLIKTRGQQVTLSCSPISGHRSVSWYQQTPGQGLQFLFEYFSETQRNKGNFPGRFSGRQFSNSRSEMNVSTLELGDSALYLCASSLSYNEQFFGPGTRLTVL.

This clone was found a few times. CDR3 sequence reads: CASSDTSGSPDTQYF. DNA for the CDR3: TGTGCCAGCAGCGATACTAGCGGGAGCCCAGATACGCAGTATTTT. V gene TRBV9 combines with J gene TRBJ2-3, with TRBD2 identical over 11 bases. CDR3 length: 15 amino acids. V shed 3 bases and J 4 bases; nucleotides not matched to a gene: 4. The V gene's germline CDR1 is SGDLS and CDR2 YYNGEE.

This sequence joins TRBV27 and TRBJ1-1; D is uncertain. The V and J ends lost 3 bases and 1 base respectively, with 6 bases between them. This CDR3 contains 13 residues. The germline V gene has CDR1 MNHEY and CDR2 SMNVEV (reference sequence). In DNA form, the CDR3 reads TGTGCCAGCAGTTTCAGTCCGAACACTGAAGCTTTCTTT. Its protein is CASSFSPNTEAFF.

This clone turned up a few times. This CDR3 is CASRRTGELFF. The DNA of the CDR3 is TGTGCCAGTAGAAGGACCGGGGAGCTGTTTTTT. The V gene is TRBV19, the J gene TRBJ2-2; D not resolved. In germline, CDR1 is LNHDA, CDR2 SQIVND (reference sequence). The CDR3 covers 11 residues. V lost 6 bases and J 5 bases, leaving 4 bases between the germline ends.

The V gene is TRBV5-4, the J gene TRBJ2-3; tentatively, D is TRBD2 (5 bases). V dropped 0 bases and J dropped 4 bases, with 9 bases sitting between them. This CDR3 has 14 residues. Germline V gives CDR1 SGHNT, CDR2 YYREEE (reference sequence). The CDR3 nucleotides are TGTGCCAGCAGCTTGGAAGGTAGCGCAGATACGCAGTATTTT. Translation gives CASSLEGSADTQYF.

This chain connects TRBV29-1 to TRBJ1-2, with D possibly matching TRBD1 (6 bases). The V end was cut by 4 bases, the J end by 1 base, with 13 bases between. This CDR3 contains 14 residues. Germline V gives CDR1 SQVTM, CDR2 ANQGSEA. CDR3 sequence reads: CSVVGGDLNYGYTF. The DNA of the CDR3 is TGCAGCGTTGTAGGGGGGGATCTTAACTATGGCTACACCTTC.

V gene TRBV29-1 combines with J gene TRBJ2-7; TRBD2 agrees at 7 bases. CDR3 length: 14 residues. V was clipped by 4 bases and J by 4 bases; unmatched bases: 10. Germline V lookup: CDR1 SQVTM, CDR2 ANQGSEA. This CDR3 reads CSVGGGPTLYEQYF. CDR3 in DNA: TGCAGCGTTGGGGGGGGACCAACCCTTTACGAGCAGTACTTC.

The CDR3 protein is CASSWNGSPLHF. DNA for the CDR3: TGCGCCAGCAGTTGGAATGGTTCACCCCTCCACTTT. V gene TRBV5-1 combines with J gene TRBJ1-6; D unclear. Germline V lookup: CDR1 SGHRS, CDR2 YFSETQ. Trimming removed 5 bases from V and 9 bases from J, with 9 bases in between. The CDR3 totals 12 residues.

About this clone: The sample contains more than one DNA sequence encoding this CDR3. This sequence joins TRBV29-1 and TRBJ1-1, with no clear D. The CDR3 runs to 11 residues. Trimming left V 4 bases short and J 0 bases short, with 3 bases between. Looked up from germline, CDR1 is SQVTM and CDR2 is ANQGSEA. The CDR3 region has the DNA TGCAGCGTTGTGTTGAACACTGAAGCTTTCTTT. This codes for CSVVLNTEAFF.

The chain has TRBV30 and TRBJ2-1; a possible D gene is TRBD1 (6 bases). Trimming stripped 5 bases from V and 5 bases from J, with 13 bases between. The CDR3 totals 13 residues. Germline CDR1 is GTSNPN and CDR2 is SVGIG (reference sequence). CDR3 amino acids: CAWGQIINNEQFF. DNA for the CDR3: TGTGCCTGGGGACAGATTATTAACAATGAGCAGTTCTTC.

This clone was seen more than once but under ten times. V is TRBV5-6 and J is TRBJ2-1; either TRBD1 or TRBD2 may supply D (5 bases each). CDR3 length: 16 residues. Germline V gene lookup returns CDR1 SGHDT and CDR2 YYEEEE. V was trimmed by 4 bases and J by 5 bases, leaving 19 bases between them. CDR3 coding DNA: TGTGCCAGCAGCCCGAGGTGGGGGTTGTTCCACAATGAGCAGTTCTTC. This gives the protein CASSPRWGLFHNEQFF.

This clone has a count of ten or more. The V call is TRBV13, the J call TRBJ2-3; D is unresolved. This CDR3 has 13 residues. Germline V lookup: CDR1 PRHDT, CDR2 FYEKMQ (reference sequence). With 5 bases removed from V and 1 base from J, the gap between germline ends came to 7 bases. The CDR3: CASSTGRTDTQYF. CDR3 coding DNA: TGTGCCAGCAGCACCGGGCGCACAGATACGCAGTATTTT.

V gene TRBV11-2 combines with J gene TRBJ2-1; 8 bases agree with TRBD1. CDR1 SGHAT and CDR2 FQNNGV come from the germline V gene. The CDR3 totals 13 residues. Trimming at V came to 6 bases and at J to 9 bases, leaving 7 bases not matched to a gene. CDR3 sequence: CASSSGTGTEQFF. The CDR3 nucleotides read TGTGCCAGCAGTTCCGGGACAGGAACTGAGCAGTTCTTC.